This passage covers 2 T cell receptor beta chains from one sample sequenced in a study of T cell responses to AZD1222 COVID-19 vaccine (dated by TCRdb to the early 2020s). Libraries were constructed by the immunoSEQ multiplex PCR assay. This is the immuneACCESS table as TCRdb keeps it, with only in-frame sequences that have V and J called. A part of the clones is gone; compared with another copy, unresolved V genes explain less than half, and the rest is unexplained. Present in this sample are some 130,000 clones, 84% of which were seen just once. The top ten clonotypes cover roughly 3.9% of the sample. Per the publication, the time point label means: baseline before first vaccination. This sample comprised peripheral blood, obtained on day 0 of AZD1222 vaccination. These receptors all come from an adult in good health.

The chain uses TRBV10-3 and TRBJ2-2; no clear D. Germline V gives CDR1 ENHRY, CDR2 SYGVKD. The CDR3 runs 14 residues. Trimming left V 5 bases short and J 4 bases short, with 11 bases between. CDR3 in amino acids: CAISPPPGTGELFF. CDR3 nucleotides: TGTGCCATCAGTCCACCACCGGGCACCGGGGAGCTGTTTTTT.

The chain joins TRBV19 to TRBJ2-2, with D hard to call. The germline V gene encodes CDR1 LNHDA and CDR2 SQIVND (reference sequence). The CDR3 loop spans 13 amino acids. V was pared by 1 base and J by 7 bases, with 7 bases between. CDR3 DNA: TGTGCCAGTAGTATAGCAAGGGTCGGGGAGCTGTTTTTT. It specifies CASSIARVGELFF.